These 5 T cell receptor beta chains came from one sample sequenced in a study of control samples from healthy donors and cancer patients. Assay: immunoSEQ multiplex PCR; the TCRdb copy retains only in-frame clones and omits some. Among roughly 99,000 clones listed, almost 85% were seen once. The sequenced material came from blood. Receptors were obtained from a man between 60 and 70 years old in good health.

The sample holds one count of this clone. The chain has TRBV5-1 and TRBJ1-1, with D uncertain. The CDR3 extends over 14 amino acids. Trimming took 1 base from V and 0 from J, leaving 7 bases between them. From germline, CDR1 is SGHRS and CDR2 YFSETQ. The CDR3 reads CASSLTLMNTEAFF. For the CDR3, the DNA is TGCGCCAGCAGCTTGACTCTGATGAACACTGAAGCTTTCTTT.

The V gene is TRBV9, the J gene TRBJ1-2; unclear D gene. V lost 1 base to trimming and J lost 3 bases, with 10 bases between them. The CDR3 consists of 14 residues. The germline V gene has CDR1 SGDLS and CDR2 YYNGEE. The CDR3 bases are TGTGCCAGCAGCGTATCCGGACCCGACTATGGCTACACCTTC. This encodes CASSVSGPDYGYTF.

The chain joins TRBV28 to TRBJ2-7; 10 bases line up with TRBD1. This CDR3 is built from 14 residues. The V and J ends lost 3 bases and 4 bases, in that order; junction bases with no gene match: 3. Germline V gene lookup returns CDR1 MDHEN and CDR2 SYDVKM. CDR3 sequence (DNA): TGTGCCAGCAGTTTCTGGGACAGGGGATACGAGCAGTACTTC. Its translation is CASSFWDRGYEQYF.

J is TRBJ2-3 and V is TRBV5-4; a possible D gene is TRBD2 (7 bases). Germline CDR1 reads SGHNT; CDR2 reads YYREEE (reference sequence). CDR3 length: 14 amino acids. Trimming took 4 bases from V and 4 from J, leaving 13 bases between them. CDR3 in DNA: TGTGCCAGCAGCGCTGGGGGGGCCGCAGATACGCAGTATTTT. It codes for CASSAGGAADTQYF.

The J gene is TRBJ2-1, the V gene TRBV11-2, with 8 bases that match TRBD2. The CDR3 extends over 16 amino acids. Germline V gene lookup returns CDR1 SGHAT and CDR2 FQNNGV. The V gene end was trimmed by 1 base and the J gene end by 3 bases; junction bases not matched to a gene: 5. CDR3 amino acids: CASSLAVAGFYNEQFF. CDR3 nucleotide sequence: TGTGCCAGCAGCTTAGCTGTAGCGGGATTCTACAATGAGCAGTTCTTC.